This T cell receptor (beta chain) was found in a study of radiotherapy plus CTLA-4 blockade in lung cancer. Findings and limits, study-wide: Expansion of tumor-derived TCR clones was observed in blood after radiotherapy plus ipilimumab. In blood, early T cell clone dynamics reportedly predicted response best, together with interferon-beta.

Germline V CDR1 and CDR2: MNHEY, SVGAGI. Trimming cost V 5 bases and J 2 bases; bases outside gene matches: 8. The length of the CDR3 is 15 residues. The protocol was immunoSEQ multiplex PCR, while the TCRdb copy is restricted to in-frame clones and leaves out a portion. Among roughly 45,000 clones listed, 60% to 70% were seen once. For this clone: Its target is not known.

Patients with chemo-refractory metastatic non-small-cell lung cancer received focal radiation plus CTLA-4 blockade with ipilimumab. This sample comprised peripheral blood, obtained from a patient treated with radiotherapy plus ipilimumab. The chain recombines TRBV6-5 with TRBJ2-5; 7 nucleotides match TRBD1. The receptor comes from a human donor with non-small cell lung cancer who had a partial response to radiotherapy plus ipilimumab. The DNA for the CDR3 is TGTGCCAGCAGTCCCATAGCCAGGGGGCAAGAGACCCAGTACTTC. Residues: CASSPIARGQETQYF.